A selection of T cell receptor beta chains follows, all from one sample in a study of blood T cells in healthy people across ages. TCRdb ran MiXCR on the 5' RACE reads and lists one entry per CDR3 protein. Altogether some 700,000 distinct CDR3 sequences are present, about 24% being singletons, with the ten largest covering under 25%. Sequencing was done on a sample of blood. Receptors were obtained from a man in his 70s in good health. Both conserved end residues are part of each CDR3. A D gene is named only where the DNA matches it firmly. Clone size is stated in some rows and not others, as once, few, many or a class when expanded.

v_call	d_call	clone_size	j_call	cdr3_nt	cdr3_aa
TRBV20-1	NA	medium-sized	TRBJ2-6	TGCAGTGCTAGAAACCCGGACGGATCCTCTGGGGCCAACGTCCTGACTTTC	CSARNPDGSSGANVLTF
TRBV4-1	TRBD1	NA	TRBJ2-4	TGCGCCAGCACCATCAGTGAAGCCCAGGGGGCGGGGGCCAAAAACATTCAGTACTTC	CASTISEAQGAGAKNIQYF
TRBV7-9	TRBD1	many	TRBJ2-5	TGTGCCAGCAGCTCCCAACAGGGGTCTCAAGAGACCCAGTACTTC	CASSSQQGSQETQYF
TRBV5-1	NA	NA	TRBJ2-2	TGCGCCAGCAAAGGCCAGGCGAACACCGCGGAGCTGTTTTTT	CASKGQANTAELFF
TRBV12-3/TRBV12-4	NA	NA	TRBJ2-3	TGTGCCAGCAGAATAGGGGTCACAGATACGCAGTATTTT	CASRIGVTDTQYF
TRBV20-1	NA	NA	TRBJ2-1	TGCAGTGCCAATAATCTAGCGAATTCCTACAATGAGCAGTTCTTC	CSANNLANSYNEQFF
TRBV15	TRBD1	NA	TRBJ2-5	TGTGCCACCACCTTTGACAGGGGTTGGGAGACCCAGTACTTC	CATTFDRGWETQYF
TRBV6-6	TRBD2	few	TRBJ2-5	TGTGCCAGTTCGACTAGCGGGGACGAGACCCAGTACTTC	CASSTSGDETQYF
TRBV11-2	NA	few	TRBJ1-4	TGTGCCAGCAGCCCGGCCACCAGGTCGGGTAATGAAAAACTGTTTTTT	CASSPATRSGNEKLFF
TRBV15	NA	NA	TRBJ2-3	TGTGCCACCAGCAGAGATCGTCGCAGGGGGGCAGATACGCAGTATTTT	CATSRDRRRGADTQYF
TRBV5-1	TRBD1	NA	TRBJ2-5	TGCGCCAGCAGCGCCGGGACAGGGACTACCCAGTACTTC	CASSAGTGTTQYF
TRBV5-1	TRBD2	NA	TRBJ2-5	TGCGCCAGCAGCTTGGAGGCTAGCGGGGGGGCCAATTCCCAGACCCAGTACTTC	CASSLEASGGANSQTQYF
TRBV3-1	NA	few	TRBJ1-1	TGTGCCAGCAGCCAAGAACCTAGCGCCGCTGAAGCTTTCTTT	CASSQEPSAAEAFF
TRBV18	TRBD1	few	TRBJ2-3	TGTGCCAGCTCACCGGGACAGGTATCTTCAAATACGCAGTATTTT	CASSPGQVSSNTQYF
TRBV5-1	TRBD2	NA	TRBJ2-1	TGCGCCAGCAGTTCCCCTAGCGGGGGGGCCTCCTACAATGAGCAGTTCTTC	CASSSPSGGASYNEQFF
TRBV7-3	NA	NA	TRBJ2-3	TGTGCCAGCAGCTTAACGGGACCAGTAGATACGCAGTATTTT	CASSLTGPVDTQYF
TRBV5-1	NA	NA	TRBJ2-7	TGCGCCACAGGTGAGGACTCCTACGAGCAGTACTTC	CATGEDSYEQYF
TRBV5-1	TRBD2	NA	TRBJ2-4	TGCGCCAGCAGCTTGACTAGCGGGGGGTCGTTAGACATTCAGTACTTC	CASSLTSGGSLDIQYF
TRBV10-3	TRBD2	few	TRBJ2-1	TGTGCCATCCAGGCCGGGACTAGCGGGGTGAATGAGCAGTTCTTC	CAIQAGTSGVNEQFF
TRBV28	NA	NA	TRBJ1-2	TGTGCCAGCACCGAAGGGAGGCGGAACTATGGCTACACCTTC	CASTEGRRNYGYTF
TRBV29-1	NA	NA	TRBJ1-2	TGCAGCGTTGGGGGGACACTTAACTATGGCTACACCTTC	CSVGGTLNYGYTF
TRBV6-5	TRBD1	NA	TRBJ2-5	TGTGCCAGCAGTTACTCGGGCAGGGGGCAAGAGACCCAGTACTTC	CASSYSGRGQETQYF
TRBV6-5	NA	NA	TRBJ2-5	TGTGCCAGCAGTTACTCGGGGGCCGGACGTACACAAGAGACCCAGTACTTC	CASSYSGAGRTQETQYF
TRBV12-3/TRBV12-4	NA	NA	TRBJ2-3	TGTGCCAGCAGCAGACTAGTGGGAGGATATACGCAGTATTTT	CASSRLVGGYTQYF
TRBV11-2	TRBD2	few	TRBJ2-3	TGTGCCAGCAGCTTAGCGTGGGGGGGGATCGCAGATACGCAGTATTTT	CASSLAWGGIADTQYF
TRBV15	NA	NA	TRBJ1-1	TGTGCCACCAGGAAGGACAGAGCTTTGAACACTGAAGCTTTCTTT	CATRKDRALNTEAFF
TRBV13	NA	few	TRBJ1-4	TGTGCCAGCAGCTTCTACGGTAATGAAAAACTGTTTTTT	CASSFYGNEKLFF
TRBV7-8	TRBD1	NA	TRBJ2-1	TGTGCCAGCAGCTTAAGGGAAGGGGGCGGTCTGGCTAATGAGCAGTTCTTC	CASSLREGGGLANEQFF
TRBV20-1	NA	few	TRBJ2-3	TGCAGTGCTAGTTGGCGTACTGAAACTAGCACAGATACGCAGTATTTT	CSASWRTETSTDTQYF
TRBV5-1	NA	NA	TRBJ1-1	TGCGCCAGCAGCTTGTTATCAGGGAACACTGAAGCTTTCTTT	CASSLLSGNTEAFF
TRBV5-1	TRBD2	NA	TRBJ2-7	TGCGCCAGCAGCTGGGCTAGCGGGGGCTCCTACGAGCAGTACTTC	CASSWASGGSYEQYF
TRBV5-1	TRBD1	NA	TRBJ2-1	TGCGCCAGCAGCTTCCGGACAGGAAACAAACAGTTCTTC	CASSFRTGNKQFF